This T cell receptor beta chain was sequenced in a study of T cell clones after liver transplantation. The method was immunoSEQ multiplex PCR; TCRdb's version includes in-frame clones alone and lacks a portion of them. The top ten hold less than 2.5% of the sample, which has about 75,000 clones, less than 90% seen once. This clone was seen a few times. Germline CDR1 reads MDHEN; CDR2 reads SYDVKM. The CDR3 length is 11 residues. V lost 3 bases, J lost 7 bases, and 6 bases lay in between. This clonotype was obtained from a human patient who received a liver transplant. Part of the T cell pool may stem from the graft donor. Sequenced material: CD4+ T cells from blood, taken less than 50 months after liver transplant. The chain uses TRBV28 and TRBJ1-1; a possible D gene is TRBD1 (5 bases). This CDR3 is CASSLRGEAFF. For the CDR3, the DNA is TGTGCCAGCAGTTTGAGGGGTGAAGCTTTCTTT.